The present TCR beta chain was sequenced within a study of spatial heterogeneity in lung cancer. Time point specified: sample taken at primary tumor resection. Material for sequencing was whole RNA from tumor, nontumor lung or frozen PBMC, left unsorted. This clonotype came up many times. Germline CDR1 and CDR2: SGDLS and YYNGEE. The CDR3 runs 17 residues. The ends lost 0 bases at V and 2 bases at J; junction bases unmatched: 3. TCRdb redid the calling of the 5' RACE reads with MiXCR, one entry per CDR3 protein. The data hold 35,000 to 55,000 distinct CDR3 sequences, with approximately 7% observed a single time.

The chain employs TRBV9 and TRBJ2-3, with 13 positions matching TRBD2. The origin of this receptor is a female donor with early-stage non-small cell lung cancer. Specimen: PBMCs, collected at surgery. The CDR3 DNA follows: TGTGCCAGCAGCGTAGAACTAGCGGGGGGGAACACAGATACGCAGTATTTT. Translation gives CASSVELAGGNTDTQYF.